The source of this T cell receptor beta chain is a study of early stage breast cancer tumors. J was trimmed by 6 bases and V by 4 bases; bases with no gene match: 5. The CDR3 sequence is 13 residues long. The V gene's germline CDR1 is SGHDT and CDR2 YYEEEE. Method: immunoSEQ multiplex PCR; TCRdb's copy keeps in-frame clones and lacks some. The sample has some 21,000 clones, about 76% seen once. Turning to this clone: Other DNA sequences of this sample code for an identical CDR3.

Specimen: blood. The sequence came from a person between 60 and 70 years old with breast cancer. J is TRBJ1-2 and V is TRBV5-6; 8 nucleotides match TRBD1. CDR3 coding DNA: TGTGCCAGCAGCGACACAGGGGGTAATGGCTACACCTTC. This sequence encodes CASSDTGGNGYTF.